This T cell receptor beta chain came from a study of T cell repertoires in cytomegalovirus infection. Study details: Public TCR beta signature analysis indicated the presence of both CMV infection and matching HLA type.

This clonotype has a handful of counts. The antigen is unknown. TCRdb reanalysed the reads using MiXCR and keeps one entry per CDR3 protein. The sample holds over 450,000 distinct CDR3 sequences, approximately 10% seen once. The CDR3 length is 13 residues. V was clipped by 1 base and J by 9 bases, with 10 bases between them. Germline loops: CDR1 SGHDT, CDR2 YYEEEE. Study results and caveats: Cumulative public TCR beta family frequency identified carriers of CMV plus the relevant HLA. The study found HLA-C-restricted CMV-specific TCR beta clonotypes dominating the ex vivo response.

The sample was PBMCs. The chain couples TRBV5-6 to TRBJ2-2; maybe TRBD1 (5 bases). This clonotype originated in a human donor in good health (CMV status not recorded). Some clones in this sample may be carry-over from other donors' samples. CDR3 sequence: CASSLQGSRELFF. For the CDR3, the DNA is TGTGCCAGCAGCTTGCAGGGTTCCCGGGAGCTGTTTTTT.